This TCR beta chain was retrieved from a study of human T cells and chemical hapten exposure. As regards this clonotype: What it binds is not known.

MiXCR was run by TCRdb on the RACE reads, yielding one entry per CDR3 protein. The repertoire consists of fewer than 80,000 distinct CDR3 sequences, with 10% to 13% occurring once and the leading ten covering 6.8%. Whole-study findings and limits: Because all patients had alopecia, their immune responses might differ from healthy ones.

This sample's time point: patch test 2, 6 weeks after DPC sensitization. Treatment denoted: therapeutic diphenylcyclopropenone sensitization with weekly scalp DPC. The CDR3 totals 15 residues. V gave up 9 bases and J gave up 3 bases; unmatched junction bases: 10. The J gene is TRBJ1-4, the V gene TRBV12-3 or TRBV12-4; 7 positions agree with TRBD1. This clonotype was sampled from a woman aged 50 to 60 with alopecia areata. Some clones in this sample may be carry-over from other donors' samples. Source: whole blood, taken in connection with sensitization to the hapten diphenylcyclopropenone (DPC). The CDR3 protein is CASTGARNSNEKLFF. CDR3 sequence (DNA): TGTGCCAGTACAGGGGCCCGGAATTCTAATGAAAAACTGTTTTTT.